The rows below give T cell receptor beta chains drawn from one sample of a study of OX40 agonist ivuxolimab in advanced cancers. Profiled with immunoSEQ multiplex PCR; TCRdb holds only in-frame clones, not every one. The sample yields 70,000 to 95,000 clones, 80% to 90% seen once. Material: CD4+ or CD8+ T cells sorted from blood, obtained in a trial of the OX40 agonist ivuxolimab. The receptors stem from an adult with an advanced solid tumor such as melanoma, head and neck, liver or kidney cancer. CDR3s include the opening cysteine and the closing phenylalanine or tryptophan. A D gene is named only where the DNA matches it firmly.

TRBV28	TRBJ2-1	NA	CASSDSLVWEQFF	TGTGCCAGCAGTGACTCACTAGTTTGGGAGCAGTTCTTC
TRBV7-9	TRBJ1-2	TRBD1	CASSFPGRGPRPGGYTF	TGTGCCAGCAGCTTTCCGGGCAGGGGGCCACGACCTGGAGGCTACACCTTC
TRBV15	TRBJ1-2	TRBD1	CATSRGGTGDGYTF	TGTGCCACCAGCAGGGGCGGGACAGGGGACGGCTACACCTTC
TRBV5-4	TRBJ1-3	NA	CASSLKAGNTIYF	TGTGCCAGCAGCTTAAAAGCCGGAAACACCATATATTTT
TRBV1	TRBJ2-3	NA	CTSSQGRSPSTDTQYF	TGCACCAGCAGCCAAGGGCGGAGCCCTAGCACAGATACGCAGTATTTT
TRBV15	TRBJ2-7	NA	CATSSPGRGVTYEQYF	TGTGCCACCAGCAGCCCAGGCAGGGGCGTTACCTACGAGCAGTACTTC
TRBV10-2	TRBJ1-3	NA	CASSERVLSGNTIYF	TGCGCCAGCAGTGAGAGGGTCCTCTCTGGAAACACCATATATTTT
TRBV7-2	TRBJ1-2	TRBD1	CASITSAWDRDRIGGYTF	TGTGCCAGCATTACCTCGGCCTGGGACCGGGACAGAATAGGTGGCTACACCTTC
TRBV11-3	TRBJ2-5	NA	CASSLAPRGTDQETQYF	TGTGCCAGCAGCTTAGCCCCGAGGGGGACGGACCAAGAGACCCAGTACTTC
TRBV7-6	TRBJ2-7	NA	CASSLDPNAYEQYF	TGTGCCAGCAGCTTAGACCCGAATGCCTACGAGCAGTACTTC